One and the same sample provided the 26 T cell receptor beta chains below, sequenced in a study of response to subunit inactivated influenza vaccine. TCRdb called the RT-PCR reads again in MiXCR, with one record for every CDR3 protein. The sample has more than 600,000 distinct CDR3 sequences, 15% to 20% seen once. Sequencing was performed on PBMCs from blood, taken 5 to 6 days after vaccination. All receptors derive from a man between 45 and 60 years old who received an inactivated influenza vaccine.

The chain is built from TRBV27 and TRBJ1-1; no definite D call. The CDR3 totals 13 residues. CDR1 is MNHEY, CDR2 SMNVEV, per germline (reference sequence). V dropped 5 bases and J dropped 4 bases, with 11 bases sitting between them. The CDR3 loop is CASSHRQATEAFF. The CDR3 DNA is TGTGCCAGCAGTCATCGCCAGGCCACTGAAGCTTTCTTT.

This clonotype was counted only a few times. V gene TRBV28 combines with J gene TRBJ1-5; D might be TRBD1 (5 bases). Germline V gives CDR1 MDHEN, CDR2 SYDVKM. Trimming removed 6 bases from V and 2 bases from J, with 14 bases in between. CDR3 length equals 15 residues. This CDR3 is CASSKRGRGNQPQHF. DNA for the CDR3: TGTGCCAGCAGCAAGCGGGGCAGGGGCAATCAGCCCCAGCATTTT. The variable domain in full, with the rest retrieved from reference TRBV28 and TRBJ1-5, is DVKVTQSSRYLVKRTGEKVFLECVQDMDHENMFWYRQDPGLGLRLIYFSYDVKMKEKGDIPEGYSVSREKKERFSLILESASTNQTSMYLCASSKRGRGNQPQHFGDGTRLSIL.

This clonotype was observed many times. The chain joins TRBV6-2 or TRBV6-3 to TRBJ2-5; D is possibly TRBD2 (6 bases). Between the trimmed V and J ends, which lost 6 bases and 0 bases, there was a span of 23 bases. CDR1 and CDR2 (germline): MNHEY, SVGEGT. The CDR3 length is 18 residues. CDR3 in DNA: TGTGCCAGCAGAAAGTCCGGACTCGTGGGGAGGTACCAAGAGACCCAGTACTTC. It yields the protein CASRKSGLVGRYQETQYF.

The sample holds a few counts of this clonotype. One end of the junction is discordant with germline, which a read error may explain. The CDR3 nucleotides read TGCAGTGTTAGAGCGGGCTACGAGCAGTACTTC. Translation gives CSVRAGYEQYF. The rearrangement uses TRBV20-1 and TRBJ2-7; TRBD2 is a possible D gene (6 bases). This CDR3 spans 11 amino acids. Per the germline V gene, CDR1 is DFQATT and CDR2 is SNEGSKA (reference sequence).

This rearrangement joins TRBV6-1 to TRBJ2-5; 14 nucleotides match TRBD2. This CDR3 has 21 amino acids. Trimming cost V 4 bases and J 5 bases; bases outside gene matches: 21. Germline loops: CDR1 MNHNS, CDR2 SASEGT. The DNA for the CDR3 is TGTGCCAGCAGTGCGTCGGCCCCGGGACTAGCGGGAGTCCTGGCTGGGGAGACCCAGTACTTC. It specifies CASSASAPGLAGVLAGETQYF.

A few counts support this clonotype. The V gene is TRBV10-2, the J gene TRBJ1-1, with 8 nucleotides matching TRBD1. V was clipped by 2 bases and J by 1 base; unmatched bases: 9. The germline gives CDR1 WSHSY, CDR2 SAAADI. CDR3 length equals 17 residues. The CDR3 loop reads CASSEGRGRLRNTEAFF. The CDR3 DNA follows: TGCGCCAGCAGTGAGGGCAGGGGGCGTTTGCGGAACACTGAAGCTTTCTTT.

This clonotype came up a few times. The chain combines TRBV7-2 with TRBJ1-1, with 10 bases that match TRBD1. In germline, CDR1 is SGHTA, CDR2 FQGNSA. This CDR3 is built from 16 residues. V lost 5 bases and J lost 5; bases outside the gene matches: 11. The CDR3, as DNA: TGTGCCAGCAGCGGTCGAGACAGGGGGCCCGGGACTGAAGCTTTCTTT. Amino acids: CASSGRDRGPGTEAFF.

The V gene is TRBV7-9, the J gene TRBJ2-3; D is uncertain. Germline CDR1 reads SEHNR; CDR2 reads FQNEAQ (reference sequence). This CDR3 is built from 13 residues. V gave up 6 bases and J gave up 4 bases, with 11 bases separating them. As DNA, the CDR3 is TGTGCCAGCAGAAAAGGCGTGTCAGATACGCAGTATTTT. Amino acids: CASRKGVSDTQYF.

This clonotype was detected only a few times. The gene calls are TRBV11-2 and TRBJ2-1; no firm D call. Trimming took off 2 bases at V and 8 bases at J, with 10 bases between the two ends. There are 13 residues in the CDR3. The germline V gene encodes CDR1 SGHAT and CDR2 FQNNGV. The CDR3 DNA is TGTGCCAGCAGCTTATACGTCGGGCATGAGCAGTTCTTC. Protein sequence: CASSLYVGHEQFF.

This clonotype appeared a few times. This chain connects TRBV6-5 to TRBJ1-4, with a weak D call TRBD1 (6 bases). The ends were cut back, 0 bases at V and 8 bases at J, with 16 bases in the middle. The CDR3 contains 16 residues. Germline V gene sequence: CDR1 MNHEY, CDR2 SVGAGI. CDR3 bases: TGTGCCAGCAGTTACTCGGTTTCAGGGGTGTGGGAAAAACTGTTTTTT. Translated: CASSYSVSGVWEKLFF.

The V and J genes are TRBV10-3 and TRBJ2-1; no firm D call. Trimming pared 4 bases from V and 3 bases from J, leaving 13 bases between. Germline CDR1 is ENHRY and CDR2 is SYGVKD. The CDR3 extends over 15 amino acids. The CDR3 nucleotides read TGTGCCATCAGTGGCATGAGCGAGAGCTACAATGAGCAGTTCTTC. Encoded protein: CAISGMSESYNEQFF.

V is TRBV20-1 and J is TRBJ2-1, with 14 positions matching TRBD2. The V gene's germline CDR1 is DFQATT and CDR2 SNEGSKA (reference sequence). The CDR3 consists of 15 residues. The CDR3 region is CSSLGLAGGANEQFF. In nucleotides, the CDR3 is TGCAGCTCTCTCGGACTAGCGGGGGGTGCTAATGAGCAGTTCTTC.

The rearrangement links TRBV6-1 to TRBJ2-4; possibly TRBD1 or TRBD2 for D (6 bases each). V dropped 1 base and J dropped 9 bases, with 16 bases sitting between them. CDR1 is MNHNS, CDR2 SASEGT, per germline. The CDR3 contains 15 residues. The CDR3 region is CASSEGFRGGSIQYF. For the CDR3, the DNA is TGTGCCAGCAGTGAAGGGTTCAGGGGAGGCTCCATTCAGTACTTC.

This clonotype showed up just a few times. This CDR3 is CASRDGQGIRTDTQYF. CDR3 DNA sequence: TGCGCCAGCAGGGACGGACAGGGTATAAGGACAGATACGCAGTATTTT. V usage is TRBV5-1 and J usage is TRBJ2-3; TRBD1 matches at 8 bases. The CDR3 is 16 residues long. Germline V lookup: CDR1 SGHRS, CDR2 YFSETQ. The trim removed 5 bases at V and 3 bases at J, leaving 11 bases unmatched.

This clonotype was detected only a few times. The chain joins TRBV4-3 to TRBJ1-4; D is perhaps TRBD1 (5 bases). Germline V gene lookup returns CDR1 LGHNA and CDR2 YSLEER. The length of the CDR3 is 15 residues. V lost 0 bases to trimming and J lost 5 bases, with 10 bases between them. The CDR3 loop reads CASSQDHGGNEKLFF. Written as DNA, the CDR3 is TGCGCCAGCAGCCAAGATCACGGGGGAAATGAAAAACTGTTTTTT.

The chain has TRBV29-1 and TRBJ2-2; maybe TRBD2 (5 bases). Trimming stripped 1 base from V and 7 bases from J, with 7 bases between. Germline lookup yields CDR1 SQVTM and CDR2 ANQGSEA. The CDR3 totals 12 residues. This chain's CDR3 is CSVEGAGGELFF. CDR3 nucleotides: TGCAGCGTTGAAGGGGCGGGCGGGGAGCTGTTTTTT.

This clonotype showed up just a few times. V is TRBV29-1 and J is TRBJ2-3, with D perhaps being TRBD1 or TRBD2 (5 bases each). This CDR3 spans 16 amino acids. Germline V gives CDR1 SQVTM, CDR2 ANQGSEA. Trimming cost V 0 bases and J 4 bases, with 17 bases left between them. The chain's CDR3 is CSVEEKGLGTSDTQYF. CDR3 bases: TGCAGCGTTGAAGAAAAAGGGCTAGGGACGTCAGATACGCAGTATTTT.

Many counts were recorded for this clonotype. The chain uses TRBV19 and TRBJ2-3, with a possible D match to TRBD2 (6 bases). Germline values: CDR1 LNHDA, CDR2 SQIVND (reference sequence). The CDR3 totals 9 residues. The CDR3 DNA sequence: TGTGCTAGCGGCGATACGCAGTATTTT. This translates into CASGDTQYF.

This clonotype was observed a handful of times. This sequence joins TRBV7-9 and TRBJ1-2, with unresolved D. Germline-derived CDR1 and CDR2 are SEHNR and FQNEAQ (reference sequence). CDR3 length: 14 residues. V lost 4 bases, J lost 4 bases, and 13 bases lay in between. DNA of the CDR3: TGTGCCAGCAGCTACAACCTCCTTGTCTATGGCTACACCTTC. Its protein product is CASSYNLLVYGYTF.

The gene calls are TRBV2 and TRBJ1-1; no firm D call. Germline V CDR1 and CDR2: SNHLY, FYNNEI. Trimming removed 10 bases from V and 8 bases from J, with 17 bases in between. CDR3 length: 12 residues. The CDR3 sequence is CAIPGMGIEAFF. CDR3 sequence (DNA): TGTGCCATCCCGGGCATGGGTATAGAAGCTTTCTTT.

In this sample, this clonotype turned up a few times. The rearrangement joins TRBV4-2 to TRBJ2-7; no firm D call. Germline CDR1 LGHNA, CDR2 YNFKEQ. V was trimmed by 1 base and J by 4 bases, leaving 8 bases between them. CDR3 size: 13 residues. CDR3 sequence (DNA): TGTGCCAGCAGCCAAGGAAGTTTATACGAGCAGTACTTC. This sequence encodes CASSQGSLYEQYF.

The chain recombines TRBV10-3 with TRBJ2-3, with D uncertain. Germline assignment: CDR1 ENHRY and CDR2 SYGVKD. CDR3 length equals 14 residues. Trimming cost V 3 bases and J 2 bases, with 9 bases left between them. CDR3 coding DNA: TGTGCCATCAGTGATATAAAACTCACAGATACGCAGTATTTT. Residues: CAISDIKLTDTQYF.

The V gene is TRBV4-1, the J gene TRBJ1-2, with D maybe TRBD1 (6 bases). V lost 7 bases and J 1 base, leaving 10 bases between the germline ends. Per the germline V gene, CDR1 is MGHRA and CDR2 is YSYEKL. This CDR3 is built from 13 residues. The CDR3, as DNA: TGCGCCAGCAAAGCGGACAGTAACTATGGCTACACCTTC. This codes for CASKADSNYGYTF.

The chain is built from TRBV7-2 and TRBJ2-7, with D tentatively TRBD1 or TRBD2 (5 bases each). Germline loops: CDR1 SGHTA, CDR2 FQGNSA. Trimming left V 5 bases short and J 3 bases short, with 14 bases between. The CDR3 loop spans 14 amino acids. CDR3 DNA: TGTGCCAGCAGCCCCATCGGGACGGGCTACGAGCAGTACTTC. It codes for CASSPIGTGYEQYF.

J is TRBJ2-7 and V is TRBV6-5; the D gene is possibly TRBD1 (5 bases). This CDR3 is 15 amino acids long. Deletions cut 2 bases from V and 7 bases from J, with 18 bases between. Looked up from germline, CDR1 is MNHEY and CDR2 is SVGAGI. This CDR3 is CASSYTLPGQREQYF. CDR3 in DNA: TGTGCCAGCAGTTACACCCTACCAGGGCAAAGGGAGCAGTACTTC.

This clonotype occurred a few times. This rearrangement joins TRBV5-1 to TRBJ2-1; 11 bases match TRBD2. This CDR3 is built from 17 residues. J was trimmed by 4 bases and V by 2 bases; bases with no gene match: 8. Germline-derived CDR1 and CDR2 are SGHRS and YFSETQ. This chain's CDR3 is CASSLALAGGLYNEQFF. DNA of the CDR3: TGCGCCAGCAGCTTAGCCCTAGCGGGGGGCCTATACAATGAGCAGTTCTTC.